A selection of T cell receptor beta chains follows, all from one sample in a study of T cell responses to AZD1222 COVID-19 vaccine. Assay: immunoSEQ multiplex PCR; the TCRdb copy retains only in-frame clones and omits some. The sample consists of 140,000 or so clones, around 92% of them appearing once. The sequencing here drew on peripheral blood, taken after recovery from COVID-19. These receptors came from an adult who had recovered from COVID-19. Both conserved end residues are part of each CDR3. A D gene is named only where the DNA matches it firmly. Not all rows give a size; the values are once, few, many and, for expanded clones, a class.

V,J,length,size,D,CDR3,DNA
TRBV5-1,TRBJ2-2,16,once,TRBD1,CASSLLGTGDTGELFF,TGCGCCAGCAGCCTCTTAGGGACAGGGGACACCGGGGAGCTGTTTTTT
TRBV6-1,TRBJ1-1,13,NA,NA,CASSEVRRAEAFF,TGTGCCAGCAGTGAAGTGCGGAGGGCTGAAGCTTTCTTT
TRBV18,TRBJ2-5,14,NA,NA,CASSPRGYQETQYF,TGTGCCAGCTCACCACGGGGATACCAAGAGACCCAGTACTTC
TRBV10-3,TRBJ2-7,11,NA,NA,CAIRGAYEQYF,TGTGCCATCAGAGGAGCCTACGAGCAGTACTTC
TRBV19,TRBJ2-2,16,few,TRBD2,CASSMLTSRSRLELFF,TGTGCCAGTAGTATGCTGACTAGCCGTTCCAGGTTGGAGCTGTTTTTT
TRBV6-5,TRBJ2-7,16,NA,NA,CASSYRRLGSSYEQYF,TGTGCCAGCAGTTACAGGCGACTTGGTAGCTCCTACGAGCAGTACTTC
TRBV9,TRBJ1-3,15,NA,NA,CASSAIGGSGNTIYF,TGTGCCAGCAGCGCTATCGGAGGATCTGGAAACACCATATATTTT
TRBV27,TRBJ2-1,13,once,NA,CASRETLVNEQFF,TGTGCCAGCAGGGAGACTCTAGTCAATGAGCAGTTCTTC
TRBV14,TRBJ2-1,16,NA,TRBD2,CASSQDVGRLYNEQFF,TGTGCCAGCAGCCAAGATGTCGGGAGGCTTTACAATGAGCAGTTCTTC
TRBV9,TRBJ2-5,13,NA,NA,CASSGGQQETQYF,TGTGCCAGCAGCGGCGGACAGCAAGAGACCCAGTACTTC
TRBV6-1,TRBJ2-3,14,NA,NA,CASGDGGPTDTQYF,TGTGCCAGCGGTGACGGCGGCCCGACAGATACGCAGTATTTT
TRBV5-1,TRBJ2-7,12,NA,NA,CASSFTGYEQYF,TGCGCCAGCAGCTTTACAGGCTACGAGCAGTACTTC
TRBV6-6,TRBJ2-6,20,once,TRBD1,CASSQTDRVTGIAGANVLTF,TGTGCCAGCAGTCAGACGGACAGGGTCACAGGCATAGCGGGGGCCAACGTCCTGACTTTC
TRBV7-9,TRBJ1-3,18,NA,NA,CASSSLGQSLDSGNTIYF,TGTGCCAGCAGCTCCCTCGGACAGAGCTTAGACTCTGGAAACACCATATATTTT
TRBV9,TRBJ2-1,14,once,TRBD1,CASSDRGQYNEQFF,TGTGCCAGCAGCGACAGGGGACAGTACAATGAGCAGTTCTTC
TRBV6-5,TRBJ1-1,14,NA,TRBD1,CASSSTGENTEAFF,TGTGCCAGCAGTTCGACAGGGGAGAACACTGAAGCTTTCTTT
TRBV5-1,TRBJ2-2,13,NA,NA,CASSIQGTGELFF,TGCGCCAGCAGTATACAGGGCACCGGGGAGCTGTTTTTT
TRBV14,TRBJ1-1,14,NA,TRBD1,CASSHWQGEGEAFF,TGTGCCAGCAGCCATTGGCAGGGGGAAGGTGAAGCTTTCTTT
TRBV3-1/TRBV3-2,TRBJ2-1,14,NA,NA,CASSSRDFGHEQFF,TGTGCCAGCAGCAGCCGCGACTTTGGGCATGAGCAGTTCTTC
TRBV6-5,TRBJ2-2,15,NA,NA,CASRPPGPNTGELFF,TGTGCCAGCAGACCACCGGGGCCGAACACCGGGGAGCTGTTTTTT
TRBV29-1,TRBJ2-1,15,NA,NA,CSVEDRTFVSNEQFF,TGCAGCGTTGAAGATCGAACTTTCGTTTCCAATGAGCAGTTCTTC
TRBV7-3,TRBJ1-3,14,NA,NA,CASSSRSSGNTIYF,TGTGCCAGCAGCTCCAGAAGCTCTGGAAACACCATATATTTT
TRBV12-3/TRBV12-4,TRBJ2-7,13,NA,NA,CASRGQSTYEQYF,TGTGCCAGCAGGGGGCAGTCGACCTACGAGCAGTACTTC
TRBV2,TRBJ2-3,15,NA,NA,CASSELQAPTDTQYF,TGTGCCAGCAGTGAACTACAGGCCCCCACAGATACGCAGTATTTT
TRBV28,TRBJ2-5,14,NA,NA,CASSPPSVQETQYF,TGTGCCAGCAGTCCACCTTCAGTTCAAGAGACCCAGTACTTC
TRBV6-5,TRBJ1-1,14,NA,NA,CASSYSPGSGEAFF,TGTGCCAGCAGTTACTCTCCGGGGTCAGGAGAAGCTTTCTTT
TRBV6-5,TRBJ1-2,15,NA,NA,CASRRGGQGNYGYTF,TGTGCCAGCAGACGCGGGGGGCAGGGCAACTATGGCTACACCTTC
TRBV28,TRBJ2-1,17,NA,TRBD2,CASSSWTSGKSYNEQFF,TGTGCCAGCAGTTCCTGGACTAGCGGCAAATCCTACAATGAGCAGTTCTTC
TRBV12-3/TRBV12-4,TRBJ1-1,12,NA,NA,CASSGLYTEAFF,TGTGCCAGCTCCGGGCTGTACACTGAAGCTTTCTTT
TRBV24-1,TRBJ1-1,19,NA,TRBD1,CATSDTLSRDRGRTTEAFF,TGTGCCACCAGTGACACCTTGTCCCGGGACAGGGGCAGAACTACTGAAGCTTTCTTT
TRBV10-3,TRBJ1-2,14,NA,TRBD1,CAIGPRGQVYGYTF,TGTGCCATTGGTCCCAGGGGGCAAGTCTATGGCTACACCTTC
TRBV3-1/TRBV3-2,TRBJ1-3,13,NA,NA,CASSQGPGNTIYF,TGTGCCAGCAGCCAAGGTCCTGGAAACACCATATATTTT
TRBV2,TRBJ1-2,16,NA,NA,CASTRNRDIPSYGYTF,TGTGCCAGCACAAGGAACAGGGATATTCCTTCCTATGGCTACACCTTC
TRBV29-1,TRBJ1-2,11,NA,NA,CSVNPGDGYTF,TGCAGCGTCAATCCAGGGGATGGCTACACCTTC
TRBV28,TRBJ1-5,14,NA,NA,CASRLKGAAQPQHF,TGTGCCAGCAGGTTGAAAGGGGCGGCTCAGCCCCAGCATTTT
TRBV5-4,TRBJ2-1,15,NA,NA,CASSSPGLLDNEQFF,TGTGCCAGCAGCTCACCCGGACTATTGGACAATGAGCAGTTCTTC
TRBV10-3,TRBJ2-5,11,NA,NA,CAISQEETQYF,TGTGCCATCAGTCAGGAAGAGACCCAGTACTTC
TRBV6-1,TRBJ2-1,16,NA,TRBD1,CASSEEDRLRYNEQFF,TGTGCCAGCAGTGAAGAGGACAGGTTGAGGTACAATGAGCAGTTCTTC
TRBV3-1/TRBV3-2,TRBJ2-7,13,NA,NA,CASSQGGRYEQYF,TGTGCCAGCAGCCAAGGCGGACGGTACGAGCAGTACTTC
TRBV3-1/TRBV3-2,TRBJ2-5,15,NA,NA,CASSQARQTLETQYF,TGTGCCAGCAGCCAAGCCAGACAAACCCTGGAGACCCAGTACTTC